This T cell receptor beta chain was found in a study of early T cells in non-severe SARS-CoV-2 infection. Germline trimming cut 0 bases from V and 9 bases from J; bases unmatched to any gene: 5. This CDR3 contains 15 residues. Germline V gives CDR1 KGHSH, CDR2 LQKENI. Attachment of unique molecular identifiers to individual cDNA molecules was performed. TCRdb redid the calling of the 5' RACE reads with MiXCR, one entry per CDR3 protein. The repertoire consists of about 52,000 distinct CDR3 sequences, with approximately 11% occurring once and the leading ten covering about 13%. Concerning this clonotype itself: Its antigen remains unknown.

Findings of the study overall: Using VDJdb, the matching emphasized anti-spike CD8 responses while missing private and CD4 specificities.

V usage is TRBV18 and J usage is TRBJ2-1; 10 nucleotides align to TRBD2. The receptor was isolated from an adult who was a healthcare worker with PCR-confirmed SARS-CoV-2 infection or an uninfected control (not recorded which). Sequences were obtained from whole blood. CDR3 sequence (DNA): TGTGCCAGCTCACCACCTAGGGGACTAGCGATTGAGCAGTTCTTC. Its protein product is CASSPPRGLAIEQFF.